The 12 T cell receptor beta chains below come from one sample, sequenced in a study of OX40 agonist ivuxolimab in advanced cancers. Data came from immunoSEQ multiplex PCR; TCRdb stores just in-frame clones and leaves some out. Of tens of thousands of clones in the sample, approximately 89% were seen once. Sequencing used CD4+ or CD8+ T cells sorted from blood, obtained in a trial of the OX40 agonist ivuxolimab. All receptors come from an adult with an advanced solid tumor such as melanoma, head and neck, liver or kidney cancer.

The V gene is TRBV5-5, the J gene TRBJ1-1; D is perhaps TRBD1 (6 bases). From germline, CDR1 is SGHKS and CDR2 YYEKEE (reference sequence). CDR3 length equals 13 residues. The germline V and J ends were trimmed by 5 bases and 3 bases, with 11 bases remaining between them. Here the CDR3 reads CASSQQGHTEAFF. The CDR3 DNA reads as TGTGCCAGCAGTCAACAGGGCCACACTGAAGCTTTCTTT. Full variable domain (missing parts from reference TRBV5-5 and TRBJ1-1): DAGVTQSPTHLIKTRGQQVTLRCSPISGHKSVSWYQQVLGQGPQFIFQYYEKEERGRGNFPDRFSARQFPNYSSELNVNALLLGDSALYLCASSQQGHTEAFFGQGTRLTVV.

The chain employs TRBV5-1 and TRBJ2-7; no definite D call. V lost 3 bases and J lost 3, with 10 bases in between. The CDR3 totals 13 residues. Germline values: CDR1 SGHRS, CDR2 YFSETQ. CDR3 in DNA: TGCGCCAGCAGCTCCCCCCCTGACTACGAGCAGTACTTC. Residues: CASSSPPDYEQYF.

This clone was counted once. The chain combines TRBV18 with TRBJ1-3; D may be TRBD1 (5 bases). Per germline, CDR1 KGHSH and CDR2 LQKENI. This CDR3 region has 15 residues. V lost 3 bases and J 0 bases, leaving 9 bases between the germline ends. The CDR3: CASSPRDPSGNTIYF. The CDR3 DNA is TGTGCCAGCTCACCGCGGGACCCCTCTGGAAACACCATATATTTT.

The chain combines TRBV9 with TRBJ2-3; maybe TRBD1 (5 bases). The CDR3 consists of 15 residues. Germline CDR1 and CDR2: SGDLS and YYNGEE. Trimming removed 3 bases from V and 5 bases from J, with 16 bases in between. The CDR3 coding sequence is TGTGCCAGCAGCGCCAGACAGCCAACGGGAGATACGCAGTATTTT. Translated, it gives CASSARQPTGDTQYF.

This chain links TRBV18 with TRBJ1-2; no firm D call. The V and J ends lost 5 bases and 4 bases respectively, with 23 bases between them. The CDR3 extends over 17 amino acids. In germline, CDR1 is KGHSH, CDR2 LQKENI. CDR3 residues: CASSSIARSRTGYGYTF. The CDR3 coding sequence is TGTGCCAGCTCATCAATCGCCCGAAGTAGGACCGGCTATGGCTACACCTTC.

The chain carries TRBV10-3 and TRBJ1-2; TRBD1 is a possible D gene (6 bases). This CDR3 has 13 amino acids. With 7 bases removed from V and 2 bases from J, the gap between germline ends came to 11 bases. Per the germline V gene, CDR1 is ENHRY and CDR2 is SYGVKD. CDR3 loop: CAITEDRNYGYTF. For the CDR3, the DNA is TGTGCCATCACCGAAGACAGGAACTATGGCTACACCTTC.

The chain carries TRBV27 and TRBJ1-1; D is ambiguous. The CDR3 is 14 amino acids. Trimming left V 1 base short and J 0 bases short, with 6 bases between. The germline gives CDR1 MNHEY, CDR2 SMNVEV (reference sequence). CDR3 sequence (DNA): TGTGCCAGCAGTTTATATAGTATGAACACTGAAGCTTTCTTT. Residues: CASSLYSMNTEAFF.

This clone was detected once. The J gene is TRBJ1-1, the V gene TRBV28; D is possibly TRBD1 (6 bases). Trimming removed 6 bases at V and 4 bases at J, with 15 bases between. This CDR3 has 14 residues. Germline V gene data show CDR1 as MDHEN and CDR2 as SYDVKM. The CDR3 bases are TGTGCCAGCAGGTCTTGGGGGCTGGGCACTGAAGCTTTCTTT. Translation: CASRSWGLGTEAFF.

The chain links TRBV6-5 to TRBJ2-7, with D perhaps matching TRBD1 (6 bases). The CDR3 is 13 residues long. Germline CDR1 reads MNHEY; CDR2 reads SVGAGI. V lost 5 bases and J lost 2, with 10 bases in between. CDR3 in amino acids: CASSEQGTYEQYF. CDR3 bases: TGTGCCAGCAGTGAACAGGGAACCTACGAGCAGTACTTC.

The gene calls are TRBV11-3 and TRBJ2-1; TRBD1 matches at 11 bases. This CDR3 comprises 14 residues. Unmatched junction bases numbered 2, after V lost 3 bases and J lost 7 bases. Germline values: CDR1 SGHNT, CDR2 YENEEA. The CDR3 reads CASSFGTGGNEQFF. CDR3 sequence (DNA): TGTGCCAGCAGCTTTGGGACAGGGGGTAATGAGCAGTTCTTC.

V is TRBV7-9 and J is TRBJ1-5, with a possible D match to TRBD1 (6 bases). V lost 4 bases and J 2 bases, leaving 18 bases between the germline ends. Germline V gene lookup returns CDR1 SEHNR and CDR2 FQNEAQ (reference sequence). The CDR3 length is 17 residues. CDR3 in amino acids: CASSSWTAREGNQPQHF. In DNA, the CDR3 is TGTGCCAGCAGCTCTTGGACAGCCCGAGAGGGCAATCAGCCCCAGCATTTT. The variable domain in full, with the rest retrieved from reference TRBV7-9 and TRBJ1-5, is DTGVSQNPRHKITKRGQNVTFRCDPISEHNRLYWYRQTLGQGPEFLTYFQNEAQLEKSRLLSDRFSAERPKGSFSTLEIQRTEQGDSAMYLCASSSWTAREGNQPQHFGDGTRLSIL.

This clone appeared a single time. The chain links TRBV2 to TRBJ2-7; possible D gene TRBD1, 5 bases. The CDR3 runs 13 residues. V lost 6 bases and J 6 bases, leaving 15 bases between the germline ends. In germline, CDR1 is SNHLY, CDR2 FYNNEI. This CDR3 is CASRPTALGEQYF. DNA for the CDR3: TGTGCCAGCAGGCCGACAGCCCTCGGCGAGCAGTACTTC.